What follows is one TCR beta chain and its context. The data belong to a study of T cells in Graves' hyperthyroidism and ophthalmopathy. After removal of 2 bases from V and 1 base from J, the junction contained 7 bases not matched to a gene. The CDR3 loop spans 16 amino acids. CDR1 is SGDLS, CDR2 YYNGEE, per germline. Using RNA transcripts as the source, TCR beta CDR3 regions were amplified. The TCR CDR3 was amplified in a first-round RT-PCR using the HTBI primer set. TCRdb called the multiplex PCR reads again in MiXCR, with one record for every CDR3 protein. The repertoire holds roughly 800,000 distinct CDR3 sequences, with around 39% as singletons.

This sequence was found in a man aged 18 to 35 with Graves' hyperthyroidism. The sequenced sample was blood. This chain connects TRBV9 to TRBJ1-1, with 8 bases fitting TRBD1. CDR3: CASSVGPGTGNTEAFF. The CDR3 DNA sequence: TGTGCCAGCAGCGTCGGACCCGGGACAGGGAACACTGAAGCTTTCTTT.